This TCR beta chain emerged from a study of neoadjuvant anti-PD-1 for oral cavity cancer. Across the whole study: Around day 43, patients without progression received a fourth nivolumab dose before surgery.

General study points: With three patients per group, TCR findings need larger cohorts.

The germline V gene has CDR1 MDHEN and CDR2 SYDVKM. The V and J ends lost 5 bases and 0 bases respectively, with 10 bases between them. The CDR3 totals 14 residues. This clone was recorded once. Antigen specificity is unknown. Tumor libraries mostly used about 4.8 ug genomic DNA, two replicates each. Repertoires were generated with immunoSEQ multiplex PCR, while TCRdb's copy carries only in-frame clones and drops some. Among roughly 13,000 clones listed, around 53% were seen once. The gene calls are TRBV28 and TRBJ1-1; no definite D call. The source material was tumor tissue, sampled before nivolumab (anti-PD-1) treatment. This receptor was taken from a person between 40 and 80 years old with oral cavity squamous cell carcinoma. In DNA, the CDR3 is TGTGCCAGCAGTCCCCCCGGGCTGAACACTGAAGCTTTCTTT. This codes for CASSPPGLNTEAFF.